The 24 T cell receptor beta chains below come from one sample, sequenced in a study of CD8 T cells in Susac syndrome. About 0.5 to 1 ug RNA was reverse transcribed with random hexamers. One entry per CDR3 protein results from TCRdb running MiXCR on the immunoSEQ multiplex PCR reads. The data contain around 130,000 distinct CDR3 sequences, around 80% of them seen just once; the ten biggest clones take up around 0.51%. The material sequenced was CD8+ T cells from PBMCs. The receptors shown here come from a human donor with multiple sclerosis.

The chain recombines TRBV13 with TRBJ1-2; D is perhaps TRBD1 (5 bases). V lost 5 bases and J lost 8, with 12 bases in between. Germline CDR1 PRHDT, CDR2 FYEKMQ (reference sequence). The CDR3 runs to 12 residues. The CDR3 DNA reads TGTGCCAGCAGCCAGGGACTTCGGGGCTACACCTTC. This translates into CASSQGLRGYTF.

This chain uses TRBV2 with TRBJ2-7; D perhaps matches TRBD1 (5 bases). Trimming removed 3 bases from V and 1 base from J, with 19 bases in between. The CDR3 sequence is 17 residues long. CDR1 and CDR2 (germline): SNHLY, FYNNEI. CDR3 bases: TGTGCCAGCAGTGATGTGGGTTTCAGGGCCGAATCCTACGAGCAGTACGTC. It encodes CASSDVGFRAESYEQYV.

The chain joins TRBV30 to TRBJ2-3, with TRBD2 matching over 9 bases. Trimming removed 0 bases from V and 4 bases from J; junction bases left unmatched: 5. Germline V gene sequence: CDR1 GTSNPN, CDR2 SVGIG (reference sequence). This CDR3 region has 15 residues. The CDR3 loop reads CAWSVAGGVADTQYF. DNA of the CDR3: TGTGCCTGGAGTGTCGCGGGAGGGGTGGCAGATACGCAGTATTTT.

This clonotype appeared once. CDR3 DNA: TGTGCCAGCAGCTTACATGTGGCAGTCTTAAACTATGGCTACACCTTC. As protein: CASSLHVAVLNYGYTF. The chain has TRBV7-2 and TRBJ1-2, with D uncertain. The CDR3 has 16 amino acids. Germline CDR1 SGHTA, CDR2 FQGNSA. V lost 2 bases and J 2 bases, leaving 15 bases between the germline ends.

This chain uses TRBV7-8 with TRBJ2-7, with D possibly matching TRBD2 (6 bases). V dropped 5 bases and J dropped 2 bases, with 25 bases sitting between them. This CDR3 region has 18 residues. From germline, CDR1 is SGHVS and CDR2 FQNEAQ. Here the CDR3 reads CASSPGGGLPRDTYEQYF. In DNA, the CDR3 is TGTGCCAGCAGCCCCGGGGGAGGTTTACCTCGTGACACCTACGAGCAGTACTTC.

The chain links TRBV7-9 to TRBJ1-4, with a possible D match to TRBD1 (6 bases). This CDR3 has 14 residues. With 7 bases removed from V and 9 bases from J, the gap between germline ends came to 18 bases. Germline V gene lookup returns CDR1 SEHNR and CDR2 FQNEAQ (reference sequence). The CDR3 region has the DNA TGTGCCAGCACAACAGGGAAATTATGGAAAAAACTGTTTTTT. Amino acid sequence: CASTTGKLWKKLFF. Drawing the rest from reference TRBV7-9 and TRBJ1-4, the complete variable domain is DTGVSQNPRHKITKRGQNVTFRCDPISEHNRLYWYRQTLGQGPEFLTYFQNEAQLEKSRLLSDRFSAERPKGSFSTLEIQRTEQGDSAMYLCASTTGKLWKKLFFGSGTQLSVL.

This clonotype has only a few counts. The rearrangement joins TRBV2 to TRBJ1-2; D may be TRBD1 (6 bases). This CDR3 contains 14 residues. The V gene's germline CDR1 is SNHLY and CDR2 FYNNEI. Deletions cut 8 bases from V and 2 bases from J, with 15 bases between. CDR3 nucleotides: TGTGCCAGCGGGTACAGGGAGGGAAACTATGGCTACACCTTC. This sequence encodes CASGYREGNYGYTF. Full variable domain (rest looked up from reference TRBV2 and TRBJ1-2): EPEVTQTPSHQVTQMGQEVILRCVPISNHLYFYWYRQILGQKVEFLVSFYNNEISEKSEIFDDQFSVERPDGSNFTLKIRSTKLEDSAMYFCASGYREGNYGYTFGSGTRLTVV.

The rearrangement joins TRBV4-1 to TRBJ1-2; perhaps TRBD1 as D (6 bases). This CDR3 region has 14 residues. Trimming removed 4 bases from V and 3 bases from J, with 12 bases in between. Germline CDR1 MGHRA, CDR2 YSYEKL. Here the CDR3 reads CASSRQTGDYGYTF. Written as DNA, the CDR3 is TGCGCCAGCAGCCGTCAGACAGGAGACTATGGCTACACCTTC.

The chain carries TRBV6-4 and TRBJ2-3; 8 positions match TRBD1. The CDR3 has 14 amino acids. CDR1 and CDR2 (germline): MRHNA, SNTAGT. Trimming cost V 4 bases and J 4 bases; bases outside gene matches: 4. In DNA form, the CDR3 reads TGTGCCAGCAGTGGGGCAGGGGGCGCAGATACGCAGTATTTT. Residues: CASSGAGGADTQYF.

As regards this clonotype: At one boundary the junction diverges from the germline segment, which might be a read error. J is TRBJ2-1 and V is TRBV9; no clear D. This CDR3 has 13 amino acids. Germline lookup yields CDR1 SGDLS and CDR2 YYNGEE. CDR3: CTSSVPSGNEQFF. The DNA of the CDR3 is TGTACCAGCAGCGTTCCGTCGGGTAATGAGCAGTTCTTC.

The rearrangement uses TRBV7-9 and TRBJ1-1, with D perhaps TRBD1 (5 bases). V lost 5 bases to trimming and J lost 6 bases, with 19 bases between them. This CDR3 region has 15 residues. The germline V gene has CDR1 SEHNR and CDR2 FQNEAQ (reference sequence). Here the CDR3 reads CASSADGTGIAEAFF. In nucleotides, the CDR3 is TGTGCCAGCAGCGCAGACGGGACCGGGATTGCTGAAGCTTTCTTT.

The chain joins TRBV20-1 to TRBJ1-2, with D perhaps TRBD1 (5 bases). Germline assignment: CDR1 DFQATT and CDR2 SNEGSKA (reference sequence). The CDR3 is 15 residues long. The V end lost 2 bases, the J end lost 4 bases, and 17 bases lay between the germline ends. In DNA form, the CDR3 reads TGCAGTGCTAGACCACTCAAAGGGGACGGCTATGGCTACACCTTC. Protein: CSARPLKGDGYGYTF.

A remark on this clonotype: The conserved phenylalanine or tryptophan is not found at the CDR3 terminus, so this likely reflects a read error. The CDR3 loop is CASSQVGQGANEQYL. The CDR3, as DNA: TGCGCCAGCAGCCAAGTGGGACAGGGGGCTAACGAGCAGTACCTC. The chain has TRBV4-1 and TRBJ2-7, with 12 nucleotides matching TRBD1. The germline gives CDR1 MGHRA, CDR2 YSYEKL. J lost 5 bases, V lost 1 base, and 3 bases had no gene match. The length of the CDR3 is 15 residues.

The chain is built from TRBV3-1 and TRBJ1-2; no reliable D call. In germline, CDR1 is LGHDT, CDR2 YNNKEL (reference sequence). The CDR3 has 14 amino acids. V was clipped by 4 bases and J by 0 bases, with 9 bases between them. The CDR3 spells CASSPDVANYGYTF. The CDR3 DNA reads TGTGCCAGCAGCCCGGACGTTGCTAACTATGGCTACACCTTC.

CDR3 DNA: TGTGCCAGCAGTTATAGACAGGGAGACACTGAAGCTTTCTTT. This gives the protein CASSYRQGDTEAFF. The genes are TRBV6-5 and TRBJ1-1, with 7 bases that match TRBD1. This CDR3 spans 14 amino acids. V lost 3 bases and J lost 3; bases outside the gene matches: 4. From germline, CDR1 is MNHEY and CDR2 SVGAGI.

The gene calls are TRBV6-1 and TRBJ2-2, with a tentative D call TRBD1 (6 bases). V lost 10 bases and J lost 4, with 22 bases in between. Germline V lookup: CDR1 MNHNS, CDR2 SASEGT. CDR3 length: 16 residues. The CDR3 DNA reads TGTGCCACCGTCTGGGGGCTAACTCCAAGCACCGGGGAGCTGTTTTTT. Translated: CATVWGLTPSTGELFF.

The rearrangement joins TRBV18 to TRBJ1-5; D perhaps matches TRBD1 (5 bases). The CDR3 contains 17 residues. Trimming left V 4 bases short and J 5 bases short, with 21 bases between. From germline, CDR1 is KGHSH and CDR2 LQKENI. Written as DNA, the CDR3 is TGTGCCAGCTCACTCACACCGCCACGGGACGGAGATCAGCCCCAGCATTTT. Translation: CASSLTPPRDGDQPQHF.

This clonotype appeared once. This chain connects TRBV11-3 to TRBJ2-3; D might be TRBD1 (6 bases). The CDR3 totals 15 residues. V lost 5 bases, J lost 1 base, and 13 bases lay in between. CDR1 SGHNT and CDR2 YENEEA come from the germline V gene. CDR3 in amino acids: CASSDIWGRTDTQYF. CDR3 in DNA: TGTGCCAGCAGCGACATCTGGGGGCGCACAGATACGCAGTATTTT.

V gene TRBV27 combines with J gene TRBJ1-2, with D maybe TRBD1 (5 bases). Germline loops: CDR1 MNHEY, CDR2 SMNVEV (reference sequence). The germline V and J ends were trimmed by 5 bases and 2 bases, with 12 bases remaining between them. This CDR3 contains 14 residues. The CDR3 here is CASSLSQENYGYTF. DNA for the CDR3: TGTGCCAGCAGTCTTTCACAGGAAAACTATGGCTACACCTTC.

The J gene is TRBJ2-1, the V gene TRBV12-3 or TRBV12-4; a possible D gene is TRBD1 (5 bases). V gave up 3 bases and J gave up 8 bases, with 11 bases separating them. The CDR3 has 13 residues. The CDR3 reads CASSLDRRDEQFF. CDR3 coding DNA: TGTGCCAGCAGTTTGGACCGCAGGGATGAGCAGTTCTTC.

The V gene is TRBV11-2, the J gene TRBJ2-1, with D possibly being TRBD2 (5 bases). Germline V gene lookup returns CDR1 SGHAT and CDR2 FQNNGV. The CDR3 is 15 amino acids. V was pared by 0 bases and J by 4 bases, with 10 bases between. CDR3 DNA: TGTGCCAGCAGCTTAGAAGCGGAACCTTACAATGAGCAGTTCTTC. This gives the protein CASSLEAEPYNEQFF. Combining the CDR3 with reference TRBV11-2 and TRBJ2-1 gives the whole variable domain EAGVAQSPRYKIIEKRQSVAFWCNPISGHATLYWYQQILGQGPKLLIQFQNNGVVDDSQLPKDRFSAERLKGVDSTLKIQPAKLEDSAVYLCASSLEAEPYNEQFFGPGTRLTVL.

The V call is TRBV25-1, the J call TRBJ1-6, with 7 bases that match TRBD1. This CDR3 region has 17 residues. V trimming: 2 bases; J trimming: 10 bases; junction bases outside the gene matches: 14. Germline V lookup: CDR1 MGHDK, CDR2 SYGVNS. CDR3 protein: CASSETSRQGGVSPLHF. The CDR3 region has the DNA TGTGCCAGCAGTGAAACCTCGCGGCAGGGGGGCGTATCACCCCTCCACTTT. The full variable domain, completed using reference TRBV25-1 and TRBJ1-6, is EADIYQTPRYLVIGTGKKITLECSQTMGHDKMYWYQQDPGMELHLIHYSYGVNSTEKGDLSSESTVSRIRTEHFPLTLESARPSHTSQYLCASSETSRQGGVSPLHFGNGTRLTVT.

CDR3 sequence reads: CASSSGGTSGAQVNEQFF. CDR3 DNA: TGTGCCAGCAGCTCAGGGGGGACTAGCGGGGCCCAGGTTAATGAGCAGTTCTTC. The V call is TRBV3-1, the J call TRBJ2-1; 13 bases fit TRBD2. This CDR3 spans 18 amino acids. Germline V gene sequence: CDR1 LGHDT, CDR2 YNNKEL (reference sequence). V lost 5 bases and J lost 7; bases outside the gene matches: 14.

CDR3 DNA: TGTGCCAGCAACACCGGCCCGGACCCATCCCCCGAGACCCAGTACTTC. This sequence encodes CASNTGPDPSPETQYF. This rearrangement joins TRBV9 to TRBJ2-5; no clear D gene. Per germline, CDR1 SGDLS and CDR2 YYNGEE. V was clipped by 6 bases and J by 5 bases, with 23 bases between them. The length of the CDR3 is 16 residues. Filled out from reference TRBV9 and TRBJ2-5, the complete variable domain reads DSGVTQTPKHLITATGQRVTLRCSPRSGDLSVYWYQQSLDQGLQFLIQYYNGEERAKGNILERFSAQQFPDLHSELNLSSLELGDSALYFCASNTGPDPSPETQYFGPGTRLLVL.